A single sample is the source of the 14 T cell receptor beta chains below, sequenced in a study of blood T cell repertoires in COVID-19. Sequencing used immunoSEQ multiplex PCR; TCRdb keeps in-frame clones, though not all of them. The data contain 150,000 to 200,000 clones, about 83% of them singletons. Source material: peripheral blood. The origin of the receptors is a woman aged 80 or over with COVID-19, enrolled during active disease.

The V call is TRBV3-1 (or the pseudogene TRBV3-2), the J call TRBJ2-3; the match to TRBD1 covers 8 bases. CDR3 length equals 15 residues. Trimming removed 3 bases from V and 2 bases from J; junction bases left unmatched: 4. CDR1 is LGHDT, CDR2 YNNKEL, per germline (reference sequence). CDR3 DNA sequence: TGTGCCAGCAGCCACGGACAGGGTATCACAGATACGCAGTATTTT. It specifies CASSHGQGITDTQYF.

The rearrangement uses TRBV7-2 and TRBJ2-5, with 15 bases identical to TRBD2. V lost 6 bases and J lost 5; bases outside the gene matches: 4. Germline CDR1 SGHTA, CDR2 FQGNSA. The CDR3 extends over 15 amino acids. CDR3 residues: CASRRGLAGGETQYF. CDR3 sequence (DNA): TGTGCCAGCAGACGAGGACTAGCGGGAGGGGAGACCCAGTACTTC.

In nucleotides, the CDR3 is TGTGCCAGCAGTTTATCGTGGGGAGGAGGAAACACCATATATTTT. It specifies CASSLSWGGGNTIYF. The J gene is TRBJ1-3, the V gene TRBV27, with no clear D. V lost 0 bases and J 4 bases, leaving 10 bases between the germline ends. This CDR3 region has 15 residues. Germline-derived CDR1 and CDR2 are MNHEY and SMNVEV (reference sequence).

This clone was recorded only once. V usage is TRBV19 and J usage is TRBJ2-7; TRBD1 matches 12 bases. Unmatched junction bases numbered 5, after V lost 3 bases and J lost 5 bases. The CDR3 length is 15 residues. Germline V gene data show CDR1 as LNHDA and CDR2 as SQIVND (reference sequence). CDR3 sequence reads: CASSIPGDRGHEQYF. CDR3 bases: TGTGCCAGTAGTATCCCAGGGGACAGGGGGCACGAGCAGTACTTC.

This chain joins TRBV11-2 and TRBJ2-2, with D possibly TRBD2 on 6 matching bases. The germline CDR1 and CDR2 sequences are SGHAT and FQNNGV. Trimming stripped 2 bases from V and 4 bases from J, with 17 bases between. The CDR3 extends over 17 amino acids. The CDR3 is CASSLLSLGGGTGELFF. As DNA, the CDR3 is TGTGCCAGCAGCTTATTGTCGCTGGGAGGCGGCACCGGGGAGCTGTTTTTT.

V is TRBV2 and J is TRBJ2-5; 12 bases are shared with TRBD2. With V trimmed by 6 bases and J by 4 bases, 6 bases remained unmatched. Germline CDR1 reads SNHLY; CDR2 reads FYNNEI. The CDR3 is 15 amino acids. CDR3 DNA: TGTGCCAGCAGCCTACTAGCGGGAGGCGGAGAGACCCAGTACTTC. Residues: CASSLLAGGGETQYF.

The genes are TRBV25-1 and TRBJ2-2; D is undetermined. The CDR3 extends over 15 amino acids. Germline-derived CDR1 and CDR2 are MGHDK and SYGVNS. Trimming stripped 4 bases from V and 0 bases from J, with 9 bases between. The CDR3 nucleotides read TGTGCCAGCAGTGGCGTAGTCACGAACACCGGGGAGCTGTTTTTT. It encodes CASSGVVTNTGELFF.

The CDR3 protein is CASSLAWTSGNTIYF. In DNA form, the CDR3 reads TGTGCCAGCAGCTTAGCCTGGACTTCTGGAAACACCATATATTTT. The chain employs TRBV7-2 and TRBJ1-3, with D unclear. CDR1 SGHTA and CDR2 FQGNSA come from the germline V gene. The CDR3 is 15 amino acids. V was cut by 0 bases and J by 1 base, with 7 bases left in between.

The chain carries TRBV5-4 and TRBJ2-5; tentatively, D is TRBD2 (6 bases). Germline loops: CDR1 SGHNT, CDR2 YYREEE (reference sequence). V dropped 4 bases and J dropped 5 bases, with 12 bases sitting between them. The CDR3 has 13 amino acids. CDR3 protein: CASSPGRGETQYF. The CDR3 DNA reads as TGTGCCAGCAGCCCGGGACGGGGGGAGACCCAGTACTTC.

The chain employs TRBV18 and TRBJ1-3; D unclear. The CDR3 has 19 residues. V was pared by 1 base and J by 0 bases, with 19 bases between. Per the germline V gene, CDR1 is KGHSH and CDR2 is LQKENI. Here the CDR3 DNA reads TGTGCCAGCTCACCACTGTTTGGCCAGCCACAGAGCTCTGGAAACACCATATATTTT. Translated, it gives CASSPLFGQPQSSGNTIYF.

A few counts support this clone. This chain uses TRBV7-8 with TRBJ2-3; D possibly corresponds to TRBD2 (5 bases). The CDR3 is 16 residues long. Germline-derived CDR1 and CDR2 are SGHVS and FQNEAQ. V lost 5 bases, J lost 3 bases, and 18 bases lay in between. The CDR3 here is CASSPIELGDTDTQYF. The CDR3 nucleotides read TGTGCCAGCAGCCCCATAGAGCTCGGGGATACAGATACGCAGTATTTT.

The rearrangement joins TRBV4-1 to TRBJ2-7, with a possible D match to TRBD2 (5 bases). The germline V gene encodes CDR1 MGHRA and CDR2 YSYEKL. This CDR3 is 12 amino acids long. V gave up 3 bases and J gave up 6 bases, with 9 bases separating them. The CDR3 reads CASSHRGGEQYF. CDR3 DNA sequence: TGCGCCAGCAGCCACCGAGGAGGCGAGCAGTACTTC.

This clone was recorded only once. CDR3 in DNA: TGTGCCAGCAGGCAGACAGGCCTTCCACTCTACGAGCAGTACTTC. Translation gives CASRQTGLPLYEQYF. The chain joins TRBV5-5 to TRBJ2-7, with a possible D match to TRBD1 (6 bases). CDR3 size: 15 residues. V shed 5 bases and J shed 3 bases, with 18 bases lying between them. CDR1 and CDR2 (germline): SGHKS, YYEKEE (reference sequence). The variable domain in full, completed from reference TRBV5-5 and TRBJ2-7, reads DAGVTQSPTHLIKTRGQQVTLRCSPISGHKSVSWYQQVLGQGPQFIFQYYEKEERGRGNFPDRFSARQFPNYSSELNVNALLLGDSALYLCASRQTGLPLYEQYFGPGTRLTVT.

The V gene is TRBV4-3, the J gene TRBJ1-3, with D possibly TRBD1 on 6 matching bases. The CDR3 length is 16 residues. Germline V CDR1 and CDR2: LGHNA, YSLEER. V was trimmed by 1 base and J by 3 bases, leaving 13 bases between them. The CDR3 region is CASSQVAGASGNTIYF. As DNA, the CDR3 is TGCGCCAGCAGCCAAGTTGCGGGGGCTAGTGGAAACACCATATATTTT.